The source of this T cell receptor (beta chain) is a study of PD-L1 blockade in urothelial cancer. Turning to the study itself: T cell content in blood samples showed a median of approximately 140,000.

The time point here: peripheral blood 6 weeks after treatment start. Produced via immunoSEQ multiplex PCR; TCRdb's table is partial and in-frame only. The repertoire holds under 40,000 clones, 80% to 90% seen once, with approximately 8.2% in the top ten. This specimen consisted of PBMCs, obtained around atezolizumab (anti-PD-L1) treatment. This TCR came from a man at least 80 years old with urothelial cancer.

The CDR3 DNA sequence: TGTGCCAGCAGCTTAGGGGCATCGGAAAAACTGTTTTTT. Its protein product is CASSLGASEKLFF. The V gene is TRBV7-2, the J gene TRBJ1-4; D not resolved. CDR3 size: 13 residues. With 1 base removed from V and 8 bases from J, the gap between germline ends came to 8 bases. Germline V gives CDR1 SGHTA, CDR2 FQGNSA. Together with reference TRBV7-2 and TRBJ1-4, the CDR3 gives the full variable domain: GAGVSQSPSNKVTEKGKDVELRCDPISGHTALYWYRQSLGQGLEFLIYFQGNSAPDKSGLPSDRFSAERTGGSVSTLTIQRTQQEDSAVYLCASSLGASEKLFFGSGTQLSVL.